This T cell receptor beta chain came from a study of post-analysis software for immune sequencing data. Study at large: Some patients lacked subtype; others had relapsing-remitting, secondary progressive or progressive-relapsing disease. General study results and limits: People with multiple sclerosis had a significantly lower normalized Chao1 diversity than controls did. Patients had higher frequencies than controls of four to six TRBV segments, including TRBV5-6, TRBV5-1 and TRBV20-1. Under F measure analysis, samples from one preparation batch co-clustered strongly.

The library was made from cDNA and included unique molecular identifiers. Once about 0.9 to 11 million T cells were used, about half a million cDNA molecules resulted. MiXCR, applied by TCRdb to the PCR reads, yields one record per CDR3 protein. The sample has around 500,000 distinct CDR3 sequences; 30% to 40% are singletons. The CDR3 extends over 13 amino acids. V was shortened by 4 bases and J by 1 base, with 7 bases between the two germline ends. In germline, CDR1 is ENHRY, CDR2 SYGVKD. On this clonotype itself: The target antigen is unknown.

Sequencing used blood. This receptor was taken from a girl aged 2-17 years with multiple sclerosis. This chain connects TRBV10-3 to TRBJ1-1; D gene unclear. The CDR3 loop is CAISVLGNTEAFF. In DNA form, the CDR3 reads TGTGCCATCAGTGTACTAGGGAACACTGAAGCTTTCTTT.